These 17 T cell receptor beta chains share one sample of origin, sequenced in a study of blood T cell repertoires in COVID-19. This table comes from immunoSEQ multiplex PCR, and its TCRdb copy is limited to in-frame clones, with some not included. The sample carries about 120,000 clones, about 90% recorded once. The sequencing sample was made of peripheral blood. Every receptor here comes from a woman in her 70s with acute or convalescent COVID-19.

This clone has only one observation. This rearrangement joins TRBV28 to TRBJ1-1; 9 bases are a match to TRBD1. The CDR3 consists of 11 residues. In germline, CDR1 is MDHEN, CDR2 SYDVKM. CDR3 DNA: TGTGTGACAGGGGGGAACACTGAAGCTTTCTTT. It yields the protein CVTGGNTEAFF.

The chain uses TRBV2 and TRBJ2-7, with a weak D call TRBD2 (7 bases). The CDR3 extends over 14 amino acids. Trimming took 6 bases from V and 0 from J, leaving 12 bases between them. From germline, CDR1 is SNHLY and CDR2 FYNNEI. The CDR3 nucleotides read TGTGCCAGCAGCGCGGGGGACACCTCCTACGAGCAGTACTTC. Translated: CASSAGDTSYEQYF.

The chain recombines TRBV5-1 with TRBJ2-4; 7 bases align to TRBD1. Germline CDR1 SGHRS, CDR2 YFSETQ. The CDR3 consists of 14 residues. Germline trimming cut 0 bases from V and 9 bases from J; bases unmatched to any gene: 6. CDR3 sequence reads: CASSLGQGIVIQYF. DNA of the CDR3: TGCGCCAGCAGCTTGGGACAGGGCATCGTCATTCAGTACTTC.

V usage is TRBV6-5 and J usage is TRBJ1-1; perhaps TRBD1 as D (5 bases). Germline V gives CDR1 MNHEY, CDR2 SVGAGI. The CDR3 is made up of 13 amino acids. Trimming took 2 bases from V and 1 from J, leaving 5 bases between them. The CDR3, as DNA: TGTGCCAGCAGTTACGACAGGAACACTGAAGCTTTCTTT. Translation: CASSYDRNTEAFF.

The chain links TRBV5-1 to TRBJ1-1; D is uncertain. Germline-derived CDR1 and CDR2 are SGHRS and YFSETQ. V lost 0 bases and J 5 bases, leaving 11 bases between the germline ends. The CDR3 extends over 14 amino acids. Here the CDR3 reads CASSLGLAATEAFF. The CDR3 DNA reads TGCGCCAGCAGCTTGGGGTTAGCGGCGACTGAAGCTTTCTTT. Based on the CDR3 plus reference TRBV5-1 and TRBJ1-1, the full variable domain is KAGVTQTPRYLIKTRGQQVTLSCSPISGHRSVSWYQQTPGQGLQFLFEYFSETQRNKGNFPGRFSGRQFSNSRSEMNVSTLELGDSALYLCASSLGLAATEAFFGQGTRLTVV.

The V and J genes are TRBV6-5 and TRBJ1-3; possibly TRBD1 for D (5 bases). CDR3 length: 14 amino acids. Looked up from germline, CDR1 is MNHEY and CDR2 is SVGAGI. The ends were cut back, 9 bases at V and 0 bases at J, with 12 bases in the middle. CDR3 region: CASRQTGSGNTIYF. CDR3 DNA sequence: TGTGCCAGTCGACAGACCGGCTCTGGAAACACCATATATTTT.

The V gene is TRBV5-1, the J gene TRBJ1-2, with 9 nucleotides matching TRBD1. The CDR3 is 14 amino acids. CDR1 SGHRS and CDR2 YFSETQ come from the germline V gene. The ends lost 4 bases at V and 8 bases at J; junction bases unmatched: 9. The CDR3 DNA sequence: TGCGCCAGCAGCCCACGCGGGACAGGGCACGGCTACACCTTC. Protein: CASSPRGTGHGYTF.

This clone was found a few times. The junction departs from the called germline gene at one end, perhaps through a read error. J is TRBJ1-2 and V is TRBV9, with D possibly being TRBD1 (6 bases). Per the germline V gene, CDR1 is SGDLS and CDR2 is YYNGEE. CDR3 length: 11 residues. CDR3 sequence (DNA): TGTGCCAGCAGTGGGGGCGGCCTTCCAGTCTTC. Residues: CASSGGGLPVF.

The chain combines TRBV13 with TRBJ2-7; 10 bases agree with TRBD1. CDR3 length equals 14 residues. Trimming removed 1 base from V and 11 bases from J; junction bases left unmatched: 8. Germline CDR1 reads PRHDT; CDR2 reads FYEKMQ (reference sequence). Written as DNA, the CDR3 is TGTGCCAGCAGCTTAGCCGGGACAGGGGAAAGGAAGTACTTC. Translated, it gives CASSLAGTGERKYF. Based on the CDR3 plus reference TRBV13 and TRBJ2-7, the full variable domain is AAGVIQSPRHLIKEKRETATLKCYPIPRHDTVYWYQQGPGQDPQFLISFYEKMQSDKGSIPDRFSAQQFSDYHSELNMSSLELGDSALYFCASSLAGTGERKYFGPGTRLTVT.

This clone was counted a single time. The chain employs TRBV9 and TRBJ2-5; a weak D match, TRBD2 (5 bases). This CDR3 is built from 14 residues. V gave up 0 bases and J gave up 0 bases, with 6 bases separating them. CDR1 and CDR2 (germline): SGDLS, YYNGEE. The CDR3 nucleotides are TGTGCCAGCAGCGTAGCGGGGTACCAAGAGACCCAGTACTTC. Protein product: CASSVAGYQETQYF.

This clone was counted a single time. The chain has TRBV5-1 and TRBJ2-1, with 9 bases matching TRBD2. The CDR3 is made up of 18 amino acids. Germline V gene sequence: CDR1 SGHRS, CDR2 YFSETQ. Unmatched junction bases numbered 15, after V lost 0 bases and J lost 8 bases. The CDR3 sequence is CASSLAGLSSGVKDEQFF. The CDR3 DNA follows: TGCGCCAGCAGCTTGGCCGGGTTGTCTAGCGGGGTCAAGGATGAGCAGTTCTTC.

The rearrangement links TRBV27 to TRBJ1-1; D call uncertain. CDR3 length: 14 amino acids. Germline V CDR1 and CDR2: MNHEY, SMNVEV (reference sequence). Trimming left V 2 bases short and J 0 bases short, with 7 bases between. The CDR3 bases are TGTGCCAGCAGTTTAGGGAGAATGAACACTGAAGCTTTCTTT. This gives the protein CASSLGRMNTEAFF.

The chain recombines TRBV3-1 (or the pseudogene TRBV3-2) with TRBJ1-1, with D unresolved. This CDR3 contains 13 residues. V was shortened by 0 bases and J by 8 bases, with 10 bases between the two germline ends. Germline CDR1 reads LGHDT; CDR2 reads YNNKEL (reference sequence). This CDR3 is CASSQDVRQEAFF. CDR3 coding DNA: TGTGCCAGCAGCCAAGATGTGCGTCAAGAAGCTTTCTTT.

The gene calls are TRBV5-5 and TRBJ1-2; 7 bases line up with TRBD1. V shed 4 bases, J shed 6 bases, and the junction held 6 bases outside the gene matches. This CDR3 has 13 amino acids. Germline lookup yields CDR1 SGHKS and CDR2 YYEKEE (reference sequence). CDR3 bases: TGTGCCAGCAGCCCAACAGGGGTAAATGGCTACACCTTC. It codes for CASSPTGVNGYTF.

The V and J genes are TRBV6-6 and TRBJ1-5, with 8 bases matching TRBD1. The CDR3 covers 15 residues. Trimming removed 6 bases from V and 4 bases from J; junction bases left unmatched: 8. Germline assignment: CDR1 MNHNY and CDR2 SVGAGI (reference sequence). CDR3 nucleotide sequence: TGTGCCAGCAGACTCGGACAGGGCCAAAATCAGCCCCAGCATTTT. Encoded protein: CASRLGQGQNQPQHF.

The V and J genes are TRBV19 and TRBJ1-3, with no clear D. Trimming took 7 bases from V and 0 from J, leaving 13 bases between them. This CDR3 has 15 residues. Germline values: CDR1 LNHDA, CDR2 SQIVND (reference sequence). In nucleotides, the CDR3 is TGTGCCAGTACCCATCGGGGAAGCTCTGGAAACACCATATATTTT. Translation: CASTHRGSSGNTIYF.

Only one count was recorded for this clone. The chain couples TRBV2 to TRBJ1-4, with 11 bases lining up with TRBD1. The CDR3 is made up of 15 amino acids. Germline-derived CDR1 and CDR2 are SNHLY and FYNNEI. The trim removed 7 bases at V and 7 bases at J, leaving 8 bases unmatched. CDR3 sequence reads: CASIRTGGNVEKLFF. The CDR3 DNA reads TGTGCCAGCATTCGGACAGGGGGCAATGTTGAAAAACTGTTTTTT.